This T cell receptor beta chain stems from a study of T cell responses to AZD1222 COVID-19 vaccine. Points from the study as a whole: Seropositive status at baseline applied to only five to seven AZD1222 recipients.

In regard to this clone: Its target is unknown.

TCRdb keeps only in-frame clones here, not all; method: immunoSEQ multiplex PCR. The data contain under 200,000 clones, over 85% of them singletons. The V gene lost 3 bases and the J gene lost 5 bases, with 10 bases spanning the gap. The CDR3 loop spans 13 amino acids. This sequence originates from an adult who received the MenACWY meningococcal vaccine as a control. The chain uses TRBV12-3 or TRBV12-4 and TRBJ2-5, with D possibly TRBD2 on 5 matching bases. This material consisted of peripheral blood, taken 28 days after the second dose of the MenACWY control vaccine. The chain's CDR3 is CASSLSGIETQYF. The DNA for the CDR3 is TGTGCCAGCAGTTTGTCGGGAATTGAGACCCAGTACTTC.